Listed below are T cell receptor beta chains from one sample, sequenced in a study of radiation and T cells in renal cell carcinoma. The repertoire was sequenced with immunoSEQ multiplex PCR; TCRdb's copy has only in-frame clones and lacks some. The profile shows 100,000 to 150,000 clones, roughly 80% of them singletons. Specimen: blood, collected from a patient whose treatment included radiotherapy and nephrectomy. All receptors derive from a woman aged 60-70 years with renal cell carcinoma. Both conserved end residues are part of each CDR3. D genes are given only for firm matches. Some rows have no size entry. The others give once, few or many, or a class for an expanded clone.

j_call d_call clone_size v_call cdr3_aa cdr3_nt
TRBJ2-7 TRBD1 . TRBV6-5 CASSYSGQGSSEQYF TGTGCCAGCAGTTACTCGGGACAGGGGAGTAGTGAGCAGTACTTC
TRBJ1-1 . few TRBV2 CASSGRKTFF TGTGCCAGCAGTGGAAGGAAGACTTTCTTT
TRBJ2-3 TRBD2 . TRBV4-2 CASRLRAGDSTDTQYF TGTGCCAGCAGGTTAAGGGCGGGAGATTCTACAGATACGCAGTATTTT
TRBJ2-7 TRBD2 . TRBV27 CASTSSGGGIHEQYF TGTGCCAGCACCTCGAGCGGGGGGGGCATCCACGAGCAGTACTTC
TRBJ2-7 . once TRBV5-5 CASSLSLDISYEQYF TGTGCCAGCAGCTTGTCGTTGGACATCTCCTACGAGCAGTACTTC
TRBJ2-7 . . TRBV28 CASRPSLGAYEQYF TGTGCCAGCAGGCCTTCCCTGGGTGCCTACGAGCAGTACTTC
TRBJ1-1 TRBD1 once TRBV6-5 CASRSRGTGATEAFF TGTGCCAGCAGATCCCGTGGGACAGGCGCCACCGAAGCTTTCTTT
TRBJ2-7 . . TRBV27 CAIIIYNRVNEQYF TGTGCCATCATAATATATAACAGGGTCAACGAGCAGTACTTC
TRBJ1-6 . few TRBV7-9 CASSFGSSYNSPLHF TGTGCCAGCAGCTTCGGTAGCTCCTATAATTCACCCCTCCACTTT
TRBJ1-2 TRBD1 . TRBV29-1 CSVNDRGRYGYTF TGCAGCGTGAATGACAGGGGTCGCTATGGCTACACCTTC
TRBJ2-1 . . TRBV7-9 CASSSVRTVTNEQFF TGTGCCAGCAGCTCAGTCCGGACAGTGACAAATGAGCAGTTCTTC
TRBJ2-7 . . TRBV5-5 CASSESWDSYEQYF TGTGCCAGCTCGGAGAGTTGGGACTCCTACGAGCAGTACTTC
TRBJ2-7 . . TRBV10-1 CASSWSSGDEQYF TGCGCCAGCAGTTGGTCATCGGGGGACGAGCAGTACTTC
TRBJ2-1 TRBD1 . TRBV30 CAWSVVGQSYNEQFF TGTGCCTGGAGTGTTGTGGGACAGTCCTACAATGAGCAGTTCTTC
TRBJ2-7 . . TRBV2 CASSGGYEQYF TGTGCCAGCAGTGGGGGATACGAGCAGTACTTC
TRBJ1-5 . . TRBV19 CASSMGAQPQHF TGTGCCAGTAGTATGGGCGCTCAGCCCCAGCATTTT
TRBJ2-7 . . TRBV28 CASRNSYEQYF TGTGCCAGCAGGAACTCTTACGAGCAGTACTTC
TRBJ1-4 . . TRBV6-6 CASSIDDSGKLFF TGTGCCAGCAGTATTGACGACAGCGGAAAACTGTTTTTT
TRBJ2-3 . . TRBV5-4 CASSFWVGGGTDTQYF TGTGCCAGCAGCTTTTGGGTCGGCGGGGGCACAGATACGCAGTATTTT
TRBJ2-7 . few TRBV10-3 CAISDVSTGILSYEQYF TGTGCCATCAGTGACGTCAGCACAGGGATACTCTCCTACGAGCAGTACTTC
TRBJ2-1 . . TRBV18 CASTYQGFTYNEQFF TGTGCCAGTACTTACCAGGGGTTTACCTACAATGAGCAGTTCTTC
TRBJ2-1 . . TRBV10-3 CAISELVPSSYNEQFF TGTGCCATCAGTGAGTTGGTGCCAAGCTCCTACAATGAGCAGTTCTTC
TRBJ1-6 TRBD1 . TRBV6-5 CASSFDRGANSPLHF TGTGCCAGCAGTTTCGACAGGGGAGCAAATTCACCCCTCCACTTT
TRBJ2-3 . . TRBV10-2 CASSESIETDTQYF TGCGCCAGCAGTGAGTCGATAGAGACAGATACGCAGTATTTT
TRBJ2-5 TRBD1 . TRBV5-5 CASSLGQGVETQYF TGTGCCAGCAGCTTGGGGCAGGGGGTAGAGACCCAGTACTTC
TRBJ2-7 . . TRBV6-1 CASSEAGQDNEQYF TGTGCCAGCAGTGAAGCCGGCCAGGACAACGAGCAGTACTTC
TRBJ2-3 . few TRBV9 CASSHSSNEGTDTQYF TGTGCCAGCAGCCATTCGTCCAACGAGGGCACAGATACGCAGTATTTT
TRBJ2-7 . once TRBV7-9 CASSPSEAYEQYF TGTGCCAGCAGCCCCAGCGAAGCTTACGAGCAGTACTTC
TRBJ1-5 . . TRBV10-1 CASSDTQNQPQHF TGCGCCAGCAGCGATACACAAAATCAGCCCCAGCATTTT
TRBJ1-5 . . TRBV5-5 CASSVGLASNQPQHF TGTGCCAGCAGCGTGGGACTCGCTAGCAATCAGCCCCAGCATTTT
TRBJ2-5 . . TRBV9 CASSDRLGDQTQYF TGTGCCAGCAGCGACCGTTTGGGGGATCAGACCCAGTACTTC
TRBJ1-5 . once TRBV5-6 CASSLGSQPQHF TGTGCCAGCAGCTTGGGAAGCCAGCCCCAGCATTTT
TRBJ2-2 . . TRBV7-3 CASSSGGANTGELFF TGTGCCAGCAGCTCCGGGGGCGCGAACACCGGGGAGCTGTTTTTT
TRBJ2-2 TRBD1 . TRBV11-3 CASSPGQGASGELFF TGTGCCAGCAGCCCGGGACAGGGGGCTTCCGGGGAGCTGTTTTTT
TRBJ2-7 TRBD1 . TRBV27 CASRSAGGPYEQYF TGTGCCAGCAGATCGGCAGGGGGCCCCTACGAGCAGTACTTC
TRBJ1-2 TRBD1 many TRBV6-5 CASSQDRVRGYTF TGTGCCAGCAGCCAGGACAGGGTGCGTGGCTACACCTTC
TRBJ1-2 TRBD1 once TRBV28 CATDPRDRDGGYTF TGTGCCACCGACCCCCGGGACAGGGATGGTGGCTACACCTTC
TRBJ1-6 TRBD1 . TRBV27 CASSLGQGLNSPLHF TGTGCCAGCAGCTTAGGACAGGGGTTAAATTCACCCCTCCACTTT
TRBJ1-2 TRBD1 . TRBV29-1 CSVEESGQGRGGYTF TGCAGCGTTGAAGAGTCGGGACAGGGAAGAGGCGGCTACACCTTC
TRBJ1-1 . few TRBV11-2 CASSHVQGSTEAFF TGTGCCAGCAGCCACGTACAGGGTTCCACTGAAGCTTTCTTT
TRBJ2-7 . . TRBV28 CATHRGVSEQYF TGTGCCACCCATCGCGGGGTCTCCGAGCAGTACTTC
TRBJ2-7 . . TRBV7-2 CASSLIWGSSYEQYF TGTGCCAGCAGCTTAATTTGGGGCTCCTCCTACGAGCAGTACTTC
TRBJ2-2 . . TRBV9 CASSQLAGYTGELFF TGTGCCAGCAGCCAACTGGCAGGATACACCGGGGAGCTGTTTTTT
TRBJ2-3 . . TRBV2 CASRRRAGPGTDTQYF TGTGCCAGCAGACGCCGGGCAGGACCTGGCACAGATACGCAGTATTTT
TRBJ2-7 . . TRBV6-6 CASSDDILSYEQYF TGTGCCAGCAGTGATGACATCCTGTCCTACGAGCAGTACTTC
TRBJ2-5 . . TRBV5-4 CASSHRDQETQYF TGTGCCAGCAGCCACAGGGACCAAGAGACCCAGTACTTC
TRBJ1-6 . few TRBV19 CASSIDGDSPLHF TGTGCCAGTAGTATCGATGGGGATTCACCCCTCCACTTT